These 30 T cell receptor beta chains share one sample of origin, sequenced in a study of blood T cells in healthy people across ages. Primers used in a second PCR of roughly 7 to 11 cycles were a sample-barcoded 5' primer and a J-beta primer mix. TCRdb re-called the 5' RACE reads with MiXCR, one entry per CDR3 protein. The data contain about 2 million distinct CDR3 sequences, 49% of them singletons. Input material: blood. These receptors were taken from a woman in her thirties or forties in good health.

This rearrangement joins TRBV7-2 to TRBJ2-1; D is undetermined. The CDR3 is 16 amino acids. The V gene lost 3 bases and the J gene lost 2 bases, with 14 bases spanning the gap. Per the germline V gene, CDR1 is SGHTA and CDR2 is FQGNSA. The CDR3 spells CASSFHKGSAYNEQFF. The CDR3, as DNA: TGTGCCAGCAGCTTCCATAAGGGAAGCGCCTACAATGAGCAGTTCTTC. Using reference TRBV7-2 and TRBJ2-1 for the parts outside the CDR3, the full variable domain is GAGVSQSPSNKVTEKGKDVELRCDPISGHTALYWYRQSLGQGLEFLIYFQGNSAPDKSGLPSDRFSAERTGGSVSTLTIQRTQQEDSAVYLCASSFHKGSAYNEQFFGPGTRLTVL.

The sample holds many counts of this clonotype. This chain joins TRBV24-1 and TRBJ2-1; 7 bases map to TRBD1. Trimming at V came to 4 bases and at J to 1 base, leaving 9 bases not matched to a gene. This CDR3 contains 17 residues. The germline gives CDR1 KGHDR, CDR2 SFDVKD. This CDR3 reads CATSDSRTGNSYNEQFF. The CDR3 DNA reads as TGTGCCACCAGTGACTCCCGGACAGGAAATTCCTACAATGAGCAGTTCTTC.

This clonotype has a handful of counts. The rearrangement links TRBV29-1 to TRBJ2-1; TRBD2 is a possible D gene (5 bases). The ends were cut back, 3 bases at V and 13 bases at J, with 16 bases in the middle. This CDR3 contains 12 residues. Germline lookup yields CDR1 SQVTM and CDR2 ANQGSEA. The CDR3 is CSVESGRGGQFF. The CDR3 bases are TGCAGCGTTGAGTCGGGGAGAGGTGGCCAGTTCTTC.

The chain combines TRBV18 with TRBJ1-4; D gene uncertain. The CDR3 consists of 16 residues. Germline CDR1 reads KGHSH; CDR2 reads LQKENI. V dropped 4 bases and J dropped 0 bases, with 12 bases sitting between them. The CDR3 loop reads CASSRLEGATNEKLFF. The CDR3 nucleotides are TGTGCCAGCTCACGACTCGAGGGCGCAACTAATGAAAAACTGTTTTTT.

CDR3 protein: CASTPSAGYGYTF. As DNA, the CDR3 is TGTGCCAGCACCCCGTCAGCGGGCTATGGCTACACCTTC. The V call is TRBV7-9, the J call TRBJ1-2; D ambiguous. CDR3 size: 13 residues. From germline, CDR1 is SEHNR and CDR2 FQNEAQ (reference sequence). V was trimmed by 7 bases and J by 4 bases, leaving 13 bases between them.

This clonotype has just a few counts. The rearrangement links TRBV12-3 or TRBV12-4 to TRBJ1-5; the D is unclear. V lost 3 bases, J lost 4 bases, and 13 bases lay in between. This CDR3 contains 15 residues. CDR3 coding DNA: TGTGCCAGCAGTTTTAAGGAGGGAGGGAATCAGCCCCAGCATTTT. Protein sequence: CASSFKEGGNQPQHF.

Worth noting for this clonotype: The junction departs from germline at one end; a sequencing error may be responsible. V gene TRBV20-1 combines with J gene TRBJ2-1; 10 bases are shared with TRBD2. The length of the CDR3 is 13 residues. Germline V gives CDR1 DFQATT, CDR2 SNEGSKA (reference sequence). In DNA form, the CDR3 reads TGCAGTCCTAGCGGGGGCGAAAGGAATGAGCAGTTCTTC. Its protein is CSPSGGERNEQFF.

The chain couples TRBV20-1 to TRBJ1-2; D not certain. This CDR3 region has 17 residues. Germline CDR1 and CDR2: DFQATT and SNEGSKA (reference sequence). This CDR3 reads CGLRVLIPSQQREGYTF. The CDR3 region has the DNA TGCGGCTTGAGGGTACTTATACCGTCTCAACAGAGGGAGGGCTACACCTTC.

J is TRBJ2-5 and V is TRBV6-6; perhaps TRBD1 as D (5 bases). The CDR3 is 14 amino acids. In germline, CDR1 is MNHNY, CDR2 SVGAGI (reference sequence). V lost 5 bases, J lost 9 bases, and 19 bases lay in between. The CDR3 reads CASSEQIGRASQYF. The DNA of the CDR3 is TGTGCCAGCAGTGAGCAAATCGGCAGGGCGTCCCAGTACTTC.

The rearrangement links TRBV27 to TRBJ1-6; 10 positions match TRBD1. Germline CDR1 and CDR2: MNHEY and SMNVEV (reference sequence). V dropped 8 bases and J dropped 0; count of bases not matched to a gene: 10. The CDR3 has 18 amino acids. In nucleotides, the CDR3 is TGTGCCAGCTGTACCAGACAGGGGGCAAGCTCCTATAATTCACCCCTCCACTTT. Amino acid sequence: CASCTRQGASSYNSPLHF.

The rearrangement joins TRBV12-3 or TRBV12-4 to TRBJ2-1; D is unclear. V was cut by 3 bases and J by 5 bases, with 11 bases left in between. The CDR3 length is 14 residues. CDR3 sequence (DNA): TGTGCCAGCAGTTTTGAACAGATTGACAATGAGCAGTTCTTC. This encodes CASSFEQIDNEQFF.

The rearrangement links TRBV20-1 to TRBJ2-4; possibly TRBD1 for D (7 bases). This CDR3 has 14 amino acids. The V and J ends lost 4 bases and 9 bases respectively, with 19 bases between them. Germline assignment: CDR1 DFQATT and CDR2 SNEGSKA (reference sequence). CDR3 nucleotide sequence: TGCAGTGCTACCCTGGGGAGGACAGGTTTCATTCAGTACTTC. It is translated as CSATLGRTGFIQYF.

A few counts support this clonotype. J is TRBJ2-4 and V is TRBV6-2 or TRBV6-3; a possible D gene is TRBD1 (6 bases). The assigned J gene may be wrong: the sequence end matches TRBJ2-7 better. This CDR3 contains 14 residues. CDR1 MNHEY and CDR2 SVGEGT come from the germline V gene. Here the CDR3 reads CASRPSGQTYEQYF. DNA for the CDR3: TGTGCCAGCAGACCCTCGGGACAAACCTACGAGCAGTACTTC.

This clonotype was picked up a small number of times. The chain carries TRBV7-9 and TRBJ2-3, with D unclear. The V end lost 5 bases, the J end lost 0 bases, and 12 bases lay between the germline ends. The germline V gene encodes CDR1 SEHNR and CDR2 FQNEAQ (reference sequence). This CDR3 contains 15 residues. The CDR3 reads CASSGDAGSTDTQYF. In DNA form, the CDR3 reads TGTGCCAGCAGCGGAGATGCAGGTAGCACAGATACGCAGTATTTT.

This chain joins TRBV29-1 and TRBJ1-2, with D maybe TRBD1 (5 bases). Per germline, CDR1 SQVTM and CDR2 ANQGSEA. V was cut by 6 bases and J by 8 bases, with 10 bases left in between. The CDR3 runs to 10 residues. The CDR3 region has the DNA TGCAGCGTCGTGACAGAAGGCTACACCTTC. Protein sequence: CSVVTEGYTF.

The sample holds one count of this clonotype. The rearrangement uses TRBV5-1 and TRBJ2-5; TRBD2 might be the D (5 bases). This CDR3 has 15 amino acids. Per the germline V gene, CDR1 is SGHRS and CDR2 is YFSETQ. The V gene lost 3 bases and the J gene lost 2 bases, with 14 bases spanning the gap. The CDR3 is CASSWLGDKQETQYF. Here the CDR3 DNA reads TGCGCCAGCAGCTGGCTCGGGGATAAACAAGAGACCCAGTACTTC.

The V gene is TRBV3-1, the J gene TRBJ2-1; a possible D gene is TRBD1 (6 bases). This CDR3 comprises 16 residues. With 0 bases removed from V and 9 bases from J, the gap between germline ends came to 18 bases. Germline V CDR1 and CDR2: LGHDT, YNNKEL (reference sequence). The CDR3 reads CASSQERDNPWSEQFF. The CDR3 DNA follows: TGTGCCAGCAGCCAAGAGAGGGACAACCCATGGAGTGAGCAGTTCTTC.

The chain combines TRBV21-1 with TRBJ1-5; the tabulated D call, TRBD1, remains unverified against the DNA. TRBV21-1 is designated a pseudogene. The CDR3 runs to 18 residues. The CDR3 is CASSKVISPSTGGQPQHF. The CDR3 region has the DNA TGTGCCAGCAGCAAAGTAATATCACCGAGTACAGGGGGTCAGCCCCAGCATTTT.

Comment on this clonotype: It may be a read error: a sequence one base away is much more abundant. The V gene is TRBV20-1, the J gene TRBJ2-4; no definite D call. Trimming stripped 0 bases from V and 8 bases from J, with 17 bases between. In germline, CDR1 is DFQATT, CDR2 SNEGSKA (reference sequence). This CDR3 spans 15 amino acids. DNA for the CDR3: TGCAGTGCTAGAGATCTAGTCACCGGGTGGGACATTCAGTACTTC. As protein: CSARDLVTGWDIQYF.

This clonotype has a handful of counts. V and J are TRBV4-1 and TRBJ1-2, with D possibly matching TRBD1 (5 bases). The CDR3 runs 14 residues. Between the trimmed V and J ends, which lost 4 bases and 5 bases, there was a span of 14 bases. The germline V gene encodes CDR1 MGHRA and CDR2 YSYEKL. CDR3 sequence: CASSPGQLIYGYTF. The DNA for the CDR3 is TGCGCCAGCAGCCCGGGGCAGTTGATATATGGCTACACCTTC.

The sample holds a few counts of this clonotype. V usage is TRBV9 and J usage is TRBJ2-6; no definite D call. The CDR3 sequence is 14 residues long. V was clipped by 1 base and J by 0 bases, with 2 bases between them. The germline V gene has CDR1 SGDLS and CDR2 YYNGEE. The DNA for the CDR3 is TGTGCCAGCAGCGTATTCTCTGGGGCCAACGTCCTGACTTTC. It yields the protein CASSVFSGANVLTF.

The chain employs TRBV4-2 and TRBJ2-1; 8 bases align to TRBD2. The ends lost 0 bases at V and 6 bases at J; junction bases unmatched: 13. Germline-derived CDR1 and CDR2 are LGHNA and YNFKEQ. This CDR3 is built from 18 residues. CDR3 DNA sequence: TGTGCCAGCAGCCAAGAGTCGATAAAGGGACTAGATTTCAATGAGCAGTTCTTC. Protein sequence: CASSQESIKGLDFNEQFF.

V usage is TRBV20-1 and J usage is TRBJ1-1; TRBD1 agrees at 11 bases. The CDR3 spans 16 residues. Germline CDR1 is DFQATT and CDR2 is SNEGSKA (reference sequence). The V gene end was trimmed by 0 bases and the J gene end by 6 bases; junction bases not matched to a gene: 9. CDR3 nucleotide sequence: TGCAGTGCTAGAGATTGGGGGACAGGGGGAACATCTGAAGCTTTCTTT. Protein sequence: CSARDWGTGGTSEAFF.

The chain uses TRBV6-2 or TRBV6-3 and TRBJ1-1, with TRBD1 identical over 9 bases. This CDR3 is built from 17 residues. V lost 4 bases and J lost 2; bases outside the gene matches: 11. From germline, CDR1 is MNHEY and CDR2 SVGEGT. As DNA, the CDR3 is TGTGCCAGCAGTTTCAATACACCGGGACAGGGTAACACTGAAGCTTTCTTT. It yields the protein CASSFNTPGQGNTEAFF.

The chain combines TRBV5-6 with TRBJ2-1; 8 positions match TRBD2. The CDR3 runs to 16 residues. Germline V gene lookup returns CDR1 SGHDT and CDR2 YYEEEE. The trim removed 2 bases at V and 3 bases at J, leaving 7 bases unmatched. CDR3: CASSFPSGGGYNEQFF. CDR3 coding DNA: TGTGCCAGCAGCTTTCCTTCCGGGGGGGGCTACAATGAGCAGTTCTTC.

The CDR3, as DNA: TGTGCCAGCAGATCCGGGACAGGGGTCTCTTCTAACTATGGCTACACCTTC. Translating it yields CASRSGTGVSSNYGYTF. The gene calls are TRBV13 and TRBJ1-2; 10 nucleotides match TRBD1. CDR3 length equals 17 residues. After removal of 6 bases from V and 0 bases from J, the junction contained 10 bases not matched to a gene. CDR1 is PRHDT, CDR2 FYEKMQ, per germline (reference sequence).

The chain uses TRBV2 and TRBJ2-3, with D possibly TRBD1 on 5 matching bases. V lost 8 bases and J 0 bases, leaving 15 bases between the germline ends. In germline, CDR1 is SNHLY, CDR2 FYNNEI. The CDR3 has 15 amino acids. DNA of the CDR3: TGTGCCAGCCTTGGGGCGGTGAGAAGCACAGATACGCAGTATTTT. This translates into CASLGAVRSTDTQYF.

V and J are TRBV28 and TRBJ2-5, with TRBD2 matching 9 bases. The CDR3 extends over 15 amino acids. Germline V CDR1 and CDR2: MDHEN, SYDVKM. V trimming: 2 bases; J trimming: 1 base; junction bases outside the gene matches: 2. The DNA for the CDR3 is TGTGCCAGCAGTTTACCTAGCGGGGCCCAAGAGACCCAGTACTTC. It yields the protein CASSLPSGAQETQYF.

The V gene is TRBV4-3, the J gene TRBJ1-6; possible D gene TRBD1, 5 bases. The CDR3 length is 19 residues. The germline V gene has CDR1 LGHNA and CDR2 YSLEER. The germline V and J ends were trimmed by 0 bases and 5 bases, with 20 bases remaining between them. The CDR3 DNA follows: TGCGCCAGCAGCCAAGATCGTCAGACGGGGCCCGTTAATAATTCACCCCTCCACTTT. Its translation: CASSQDRQTGPVNNSPLHF.

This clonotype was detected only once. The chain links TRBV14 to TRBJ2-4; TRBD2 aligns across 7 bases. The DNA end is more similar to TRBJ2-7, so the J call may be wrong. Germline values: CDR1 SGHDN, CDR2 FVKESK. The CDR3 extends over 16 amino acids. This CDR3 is CASSQDLRGESYEQYF. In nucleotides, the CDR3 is TGTGCCAGCAGCCAAGATCTTCGGGGGGAGTCCTACGAGCAGTACTTC.